This note documents a single T cell receptor beta chain sequence. The antigen is not known. Using immunoSEQ multiplex PCR, the repertoire was profiled, and TCRdb retains in-frame clones only, with some absent. The sample has 120,000 to 150,000 clones; 70% to 90% are singletons. This entry comes from a study of T cell responses to AZD1222 COVID-19 vaccine. Study-wide results and limits: Baseline serology detected seropositivity in only a handful of AZD1222 recipients. Nearly half of spike-specific TCRs reportedly target unmutated variant regions.

The V gene end was trimmed by 3 bases and the J gene end by 8 bases; junction bases not matched to a gene: 9. The germline CDR1 and CDR2 sequences are MNHNS and SASEGT. CDR3 length: 15 residues. The chain joins TRBV6-1 to TRBJ2-1; 8 bases match TRBD2. This TCR derives from an adult in good health. The source was peripheral blood, collected on day 0 of AZD1222 vaccination. DNA of the CDR3: TGTGCCAGCAGTGACGGGGCGGGAGGACTGGATGAGCAGTTCTTC. Translated, it gives CASSDGAGGLDEQFF.